This is a list of T cell receptor beta chains from one sample in a study of blood T cell repertoires in COVID-19. Method: immunoSEQ multiplex PCR; TCRdb's copy keeps in-frame clones and lacks some. The sample contains over 200,000 clones, around 85% of which appear only once. The sample taken for sequencing was PBMCs or T cells enriched from blood (not recorded which). Receptor source: a woman between 50 and 59 years old who had recovered from COVID-19. Each CDR3 is given with its conserved first and last residue.

length: 15; J: TRBJ2-2; V: TRBV7-3; CDR3: CASSSDRGPTGELFF
length: 17; J: TRBJ2-7; V: TRBV5-1; CDR3: CASSLAGATSGTYEQYF
length: 16; J: TRBJ2-1; V: TRBV9; CDR3: CASSPEGDSTYNEQFF
length: 14; J: TRBJ1-4; V: TRBV5-1; CDR3: CASSLETANEKLFF
length: 16; J: TRBJ2-7; V: TRBV6-6; CDR3: CASSSPGQGVTYEQYF
length: 17; J: TRBJ2-1; V: TRBV7-3; CDR3: CASSARQAGGPGNGQFF
length: 15; J: TRBJ2-5; V: TRBV4-2; CDR3: CASSRVLAGRETQYF
length: 14; J: TRBJ2-7; V: TRBV11-1; CDR3: CASSPQGISYEQYF
length: 14; J: TRBJ1-5; V: TRBV19; CDR3: CASGIQGSGQPQHF
length: 15; J: TRBJ2-1; V: TRBV28; CDR3: CASSLPTSGRHEQFF
length: 14; J: TRBJ1-6; V: TRBV7-6; CDR3: CASSPGTANSPLHF
length: 16; J: TRBJ1-5; V: TRBV19; CDR3: CASSILSGGGNQPQHF
length: 13; J: TRBJ2-7; V: TRBV12-3/TRBV12-4; CDR3: CASSFMAGGEPYF
length: 14; J: TRBJ2-7; V: TRBV6-2/TRBV6-3; CDR3: CASSYYNRVHEQYF
length: 13; J: TRBJ1-3; V: TRBV6-5; CDR3: CASSNSPGNTIYF
length: 20; J: TRBJ2-1; V: TRBV7-3; CDR3: CASSLRVIPRGADSYNEQFF
length: 16; J: TRBJ1-1; V: TRBV28; CDR3: CASRSFTSGQGVEAFF
length: 16; J: TRBJ1-1; V: TRBV28; CDR3: CASSLMGQSRNTEAFF
length: 13; J: TRBJ1-5; V: TRBV12-3/TRBV12-4; CDR3: CASSLKGNQPQHF
length: 14; J: TRBJ1-5; V: TRBV24-1; CDR3: CATSETGLWQPQHF
length: 14; J: TRBJ2-1; V: TRBV15; CDR3: CASKSGREYNEQFF
length: 13; J: TRBJ2-1; V: TRBV7-2; CDR3: CASSKGTSGIQFF
length: 16; J: TRBJ2-7; V: TRBV3-1/TRBV3-2; CDR3: CASSQLRASGMREQYF
length: 15; J: TRBJ1-5; V: TRBV6-5; CDR3: CASSYSVASNQPQHF
length: 15; J: TRBJ2-5; V: TRBV2; CDR3: CASSLAGGPQETQYF
length: 15; J: TRBJ2-3; V: TRBV6-5; CDR3: CAIRGDSPTTDTQYF
length: 12; J: TRBJ2-1; V: TRBV5-1; CDR3: CASSLEEGEQFF
length: 14; J: TRBJ1-2; V: TRBV2; CDR3: CASSVSGSNYGYTF
length: 11; J: TRBJ2-2; V: TRBV29-1; CDR3: CSVGQGGELFF
length: 15; J: TRBJ1-4; V: TRBV7-9; CDR3: CASSLAEGTNEKLFF
length: 15; J: TRBJ1-5; V: TRBV2; CDR3: CASSPSGQGFQPQHF
length: 18; J: TRBJ2-3; V: TRBV4-1; CDR3: CASSLTASLAGATDTQYF
length: 16; J: TRBJ2-1; V: TRBV7-8; CDR3: CASSSYDRVSYNEQFF
length: 14; J: TRBJ2-7; V: TRBV5-1; CDR3: CASSIAGAHYEQYF
length: 14; J: TRBJ2-5; V: TRBV27; CDR3: CASSPDRVQETQYF
length: 15; J: TRBJ1-5; V: TRBV7-2; CDR3: CASSLYPRSNQPQHF
length: 13; J: TRBJ1-2; V: TRBV6-5; CDR3: CATSRDTAYGYTF
length: 14; J: TRBJ1-2; V: TRBV6-5; CDR3: CASQRDREGHGYTF
length: 13; J: TRBJ1-1; V: TRBV27; CDR3: CASSKTGNTEAFF
length: 13; J: TRBJ1-2; V: TRBV9; CDR3: CASSFDINYGYTF
length: 13; J: TRBJ1-5; V: TRBV19; CDR3: CASSIQNLMPQHF
length: 15; J: TRBJ2-1; V: TRBV13; CDR3: CASSFTMSSYNEQFF
length: 11; J: TRBJ1-1; V: TRBV29-1; CDR3: CSVLELSEAFF
length: 14; J: TRBJ2-1; V: TRBV24-1; CDR3: CATSDPSSYNEQFF
length: 15; J: TRBJ2-3; V: TRBV7-8; CDR3: CASSLEAGGSDTQYF
length: 16; J: TRBJ2-3; V: TRBV4-1; CDR3: CASSQAGGWGTDTQYF
length: 18; J: TRBJ2-1; V: TRBV11-2; CDR3: CASSPLAGGSKGNNEQFF